This entry describes one T cell receptor beta chain. The repertoire was sequenced with immunoSEQ multiplex PCR; TCRdb's copy has only in-frame clones and lacks some. The repertoire holds 97,000 or so clones, with approximately 90% as singletons. The source of the sample is a study of control samples from healthy donors and cancer patients. The CDR3 length is 15 residues. Germline V lookup: CDR1 SGDLS, CDR2 YYNGEE. V lost 0 bases and J lost 8, with 15 bases in between. What was sequenced was blood. This rearrangement joins TRBV9 to TRBJ2-1, with unresolved D. This sequence originates from a young woman in good health. DNA of the CDR3: TGTGCCAGCAGCGTAGAACTACTGACCCCCGATGAGCAGTTCTTC. Translating gives CASSVELLTPDEQFF.